This note documents a single TCR beta chain sequence. Its target is unknown. The data belong to a study of cytomegalovirus exposure and HLA in healthy donors. General study points: Later on, an analysis showed TCR association rates differing by HLA locus, with DRB1 the most and HLA-C the fewest.

Primers for the PCR totalled 60 Vbeta and 13 Jbeta. Measured with immunoSEQ multiplex PCR; TCRdb has only the in-frame clones, and not every one. The table has 150,000 to 200,000 clones, about 81% seen once. Germline CDR1 and CDR2: SGDLS and YYNGEE. The CDR3 sequence is 14 residues long. The V end lost 0 bases, the J end lost 7 bases, and 11 bases lay between the germline ends. Sequenced sample: PBMCs. The clonotype originates from a woman aged 18-29 years in good health and CMV-seropositive. The chain combines TRBV9 with TRBJ1-5, with D possibly being TRBD1 (5 bases). The CDR3 DNA is TGTGCCAGCAGCGTAGATGGGGCTCGGCAGCCCCAGCATTTT. Amino acids: CASSVDGARQPQHF.